One and the same sample provided the 3 T cell receptor beta chains below, sequenced in a study of blood T cell repertoires in COVID-19. Clones were read by immunoSEQ multiplex PCR, and TCRdb kept only the in-frame ones, dropping some. In the table there are 150,000 or so clones, about 80% of which are singletons. The sample was peripheral blood. The source of these receptors is a woman in her sixties with acute or convalescent COVID-19.

This chain links TRBV7-9 with TRBJ2-7; 12 nucleotides match TRBD1. V dropped 5 bases and J dropped 6; count of bases not matched to a gene: 8. Germline V gene lookup returns CDR1 SEHNR and CDR2 FQNEAQ (reference sequence). The CDR3 runs to 15 residues. The CDR3 sequence: CASSPGQGARPEQYF. CDR3 nucleotides: TGTGCCAGCAGCCCGGGACAGGGGGCGCGACCCGAGCAGTACTTC.

This clone occurred once. The rearrangement links TRBV19 to TRBJ1-1; TRBD1 matches at 7 bases. The germline V gene encodes CDR1 LNHDA and CDR2 SQIVND (reference sequence). V lost 11 bases and J lost 5; bases outside the gene matches: 5. The CDR3 is 11 residues long. The CDR3 DNA reads as TGTGCCGTACAGGGGACGACTGAAGCTTTCTTT. Translating it yields CAVQGTTEAFF.

The chain carries TRBV27 and TRBJ2-5, with TRBD2 matching 14 bases. The V and J ends lost 5 bases and 5 bases, in that order; junction bases with no gene match: 10. In germline, CDR1 is MNHEY, CDR2 SMNVEV (reference sequence). The CDR3 covers 17 residues. Here the CDR3 reads CASSPPRTSGGWETQYF. The DNA for the CDR3 is TGTGCCAGCAGTCCACCCCGGACTAGCGGGGGGTGGGAGACCCAGTACTTC.